Detailed here is one T cell receptor (beta chain). The sample comes from a study of control samples from healthy donors and cancer patients. The CDR3 is made up of 16 amino acids. V lost 5 bases to trimming and J lost 4 bases; unmatched junction nucleotides: 11. From germline, CDR1 is SGHVS and CDR2 FQNEAQ. TCRdb keeps only in-frame clones here, not all; method: immunoSEQ multiplex PCR. The table has more than 100,000 clones, around 88% seen once. The receptor comes from a man in his 60s with lung cancer. The chain is built from TRBV7-8 and TRBJ2-3; 8 nucleotides align to TRBD1. Specimen: PBMCs. CDR3 coding DNA: TGTGCCAGCAGCGGAGGGACAGGAAATTTTGCAGATACGCAGTATTTT. Its protein product is CASSGGTGNFADTQYF.